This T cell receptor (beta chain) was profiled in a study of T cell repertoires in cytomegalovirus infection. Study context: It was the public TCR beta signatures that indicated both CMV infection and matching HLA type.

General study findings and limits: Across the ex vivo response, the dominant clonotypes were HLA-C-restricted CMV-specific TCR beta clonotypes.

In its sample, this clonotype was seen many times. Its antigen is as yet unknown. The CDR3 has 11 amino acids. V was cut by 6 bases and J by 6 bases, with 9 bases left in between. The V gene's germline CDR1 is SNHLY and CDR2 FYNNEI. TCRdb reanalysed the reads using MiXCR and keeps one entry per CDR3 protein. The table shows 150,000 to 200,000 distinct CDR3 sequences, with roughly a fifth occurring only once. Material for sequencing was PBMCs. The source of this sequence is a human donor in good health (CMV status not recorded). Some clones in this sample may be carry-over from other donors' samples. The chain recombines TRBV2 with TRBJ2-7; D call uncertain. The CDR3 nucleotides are TGTGCCAGCAGCCAGTGGACCGAGCAGTACTTC. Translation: CASSQWTEQYF.